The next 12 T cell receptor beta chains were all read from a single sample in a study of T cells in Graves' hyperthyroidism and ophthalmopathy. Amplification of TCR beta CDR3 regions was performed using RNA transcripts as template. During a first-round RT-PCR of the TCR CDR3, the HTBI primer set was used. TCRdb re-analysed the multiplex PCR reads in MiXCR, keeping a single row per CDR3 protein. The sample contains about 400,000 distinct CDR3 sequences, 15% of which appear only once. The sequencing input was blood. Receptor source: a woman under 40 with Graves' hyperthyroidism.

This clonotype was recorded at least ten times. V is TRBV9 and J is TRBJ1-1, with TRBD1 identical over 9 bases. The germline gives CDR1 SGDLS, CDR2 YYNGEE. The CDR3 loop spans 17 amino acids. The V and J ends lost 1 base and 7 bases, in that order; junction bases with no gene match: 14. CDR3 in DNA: TGTGCCAGCAGCGTAAGTGGACAGGGGACTTTCAGCGGTGAAGCTTTCTTT. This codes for CASSVSGQGTFSGEAFF.

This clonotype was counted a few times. CDR3 DNA: TGTGCCAGTAGTATGAATTTGAATCGGGACAAGATGTACGAGCAGTACTTC. It encodes CASSMNLNRDKMYEQYF. The rearrangement joins TRBV19 to TRBJ2-7, with a tentative D call TRBD1 (6 bases). Germline loops: CDR1 LNHDA, CDR2 SQIVND (reference sequence). The CDR3 consists of 17 residues. The V gene lost 3 bases and the J gene lost 4 bases, with 22 bases spanning the gap. Drawing the rest from reference TRBV19 and TRBJ2-7, the complete variable domain is DGGITQSPKYLFRKEGQNVTLSCEQNLNHDAMYWYRQDPGQGLRLIYYSQIVNDFQKGDIAEGYSVSREKKESFPLTVTSAQKNPTAFYLCASSMNLNRDKMYEQYFGPGTRLTVT.

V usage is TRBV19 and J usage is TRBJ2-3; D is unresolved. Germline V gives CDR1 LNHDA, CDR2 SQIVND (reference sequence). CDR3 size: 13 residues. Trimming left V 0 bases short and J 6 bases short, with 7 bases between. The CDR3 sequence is CASSIDSWDTQYF. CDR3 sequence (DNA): TGTGCCAGTAGTATAGATAGTTGGGATACGCAGTATTTT.

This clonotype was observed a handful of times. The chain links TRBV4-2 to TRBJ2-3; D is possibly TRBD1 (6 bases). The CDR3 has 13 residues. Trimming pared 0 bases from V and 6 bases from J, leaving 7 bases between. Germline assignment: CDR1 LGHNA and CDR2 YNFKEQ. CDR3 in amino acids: CASSQDQGDTQYF. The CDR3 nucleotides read TGTGCCAGCAGCCAAGATCAGGGGGATACGCAGTATTTT.

The CDR3 reads CASSYYANYGYTF. As DNA, the CDR3 is TGTGCCAGCAGTTACTACGCTAACTATGGCTACACCTTC. The genes are TRBV6-8 and TRBJ1-2; the D is unclear. Trimming removed 1 base from V and 0 bases from J, with 3 bases in between. The CDR3 has 13 amino acids. Per germline, CDR1 MNHGY and CDR2 SAAAGT.

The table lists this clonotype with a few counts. The CDR3 nucleotides read TGTGCCAGCAGACGGACTAGCGGGGACGAGCAGTTCTTC. Encoded protein: CASRRTSGDEQFF. The chain carries TRBV6-2 or TRBV6-3 and TRBJ2-1; TRBD2 agrees at 12 bases. Germline V lookup: CDR1 MNHEY, CDR2 SVGEGT. The CDR3 is made up of 13 amino acids. The trim removed 6 bases at V and 10 bases at J, leaving 4 bases unmatched.

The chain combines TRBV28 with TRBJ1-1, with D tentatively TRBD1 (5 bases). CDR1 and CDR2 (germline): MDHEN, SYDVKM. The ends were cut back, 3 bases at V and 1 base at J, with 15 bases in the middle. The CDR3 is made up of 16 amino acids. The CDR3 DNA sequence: TGTGCCAGCAGTTTGACCCCCGGCGGGGGGAACACTGAAGCTTTCTTT. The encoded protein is CASSLTPGGGNTEAFF.

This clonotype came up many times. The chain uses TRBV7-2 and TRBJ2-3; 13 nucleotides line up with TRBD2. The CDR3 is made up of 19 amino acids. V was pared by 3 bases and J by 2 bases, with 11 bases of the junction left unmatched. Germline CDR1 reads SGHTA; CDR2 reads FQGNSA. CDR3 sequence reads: CASSFRTSGGWDNTDTQYF. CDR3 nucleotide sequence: TGTGCCAGCAGCTTCAGGACTAGCGGGGGATGGGATAACACAGATACGCAGTATTTT.

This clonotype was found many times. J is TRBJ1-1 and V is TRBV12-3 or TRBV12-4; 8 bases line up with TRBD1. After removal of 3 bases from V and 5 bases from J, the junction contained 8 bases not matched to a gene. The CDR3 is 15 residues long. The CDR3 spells CASSLSQGAKTEAFF. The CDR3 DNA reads TGTGCCAGCAGTTTGTCCCAGGGGGCTAAGACTGAAGCTTTCTTT.

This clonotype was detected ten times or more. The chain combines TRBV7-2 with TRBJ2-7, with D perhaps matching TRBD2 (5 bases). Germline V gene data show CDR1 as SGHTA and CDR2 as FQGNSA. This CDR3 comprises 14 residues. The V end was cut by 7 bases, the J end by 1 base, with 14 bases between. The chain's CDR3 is CASNPWTGSYEQYF. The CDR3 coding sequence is TGTGCCAGCAACCCTTGGACTGGGTCCTACGAGCAGTACTTC.

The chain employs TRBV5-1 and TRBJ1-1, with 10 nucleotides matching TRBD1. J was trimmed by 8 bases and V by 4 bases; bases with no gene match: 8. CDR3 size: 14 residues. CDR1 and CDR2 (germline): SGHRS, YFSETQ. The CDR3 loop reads CASSSTGTGAEAFF. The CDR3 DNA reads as TGCGCCAGCAGCAGCACCGGGACAGGGGCCGAAGCTTTCTTT.

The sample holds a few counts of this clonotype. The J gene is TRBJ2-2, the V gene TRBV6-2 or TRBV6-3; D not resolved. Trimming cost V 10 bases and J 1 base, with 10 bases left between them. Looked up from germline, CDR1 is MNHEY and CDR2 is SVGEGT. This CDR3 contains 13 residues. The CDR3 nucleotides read TGTGCCACCCGACTCCAGAACACCGGGGAGCTGTTTTTT. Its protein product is CATRLQNTGELFF.